Below are 4 T cell receptor beta chains sequenced from a single sample in a study of shared clonotypes between healthy human individuals. Sequencing used immunoSEQ multiplex PCR; TCRdb keeps in-frame clones, though not all of them. This sample has under 550,000 clones, with about 95% found just once. The sequencing input was naive CD4+ T cells sorted from blood. The sample's subset: CD45RA+ positively selected. All receptors derive from a woman in her 30s in good health.

The V call is TRBV10-3, the J call TRBJ1-2, with 8 bases lining up with TRBD1. The CDR3 spans 17 residues. V shed 6 bases and J 2 bases; nucleotides not matched to a gene: 14. Germline CDR1 is ENHRY and CDR2 is SYGVKD. In DNA, the CDR3 is TGTGCCATCAGGGGACAGGTCGAGGACAGGGAAAACTATGGCTACACCTTC. It yields the protein CAIRGQVEDRENYGYTF.

The V call is TRBV5-4, the J call TRBJ2-5; D may be TRBD1 or TRBD2 (5 bases each). The end of the DNA aligns better with TRBJ2-7, so the J call may be wrong. This CDR3 region has 15 residues. Germline-derived CDR1 and CDR2 are SGHNT and YYREEE (reference sequence). CDR3 sequence: CASSFRGTSTYEQYF. The CDR3 nucleotides are TGTGCCAGCAGCTTTAGAGGGACGAGTACCTACGAGCAGTACTTC.

The chain couples TRBV4-2 to TRBJ1-1; no definite D call. Germline V CDR1 and CDR2: LGHNA, YNFKEQ. The CDR3 spans 15 residues. The V gene lost 4 bases and the J gene lost 0 bases, with 12 bases spanning the gap. The CDR3 loop is CASSPRTALNTEAFF. For the CDR3, the DNA is TGTGCCAGCAGCCCCCGGACCGCTCTGAACACTGAAGCTTTCTTT.

This chain joins TRBV10-3 and TRBJ2-5; D is possibly TRBD2 (5 bases). The germline V gene encodes CDR1 ENHRY and CDR2 SYGVKD. Trimming shortened V by 6 bases and J by 2 bases, and 16 bases separated the two germline ends. The CDR3 runs 15 residues. The CDR3 nucleotides are TGTGCCATCAGAGCCGGGGTGCACGCTCAAGAGACCCAGTACTTC. It specifies CAIRAGVHAQETQYF.